The clone carrying this TCR beta chain showed up just once. Deletions cut 0 bases from V and 10 bases from J, with 13 bases between. Germline values: CDR1 SNHLY, CDR2 FYNNEI. This CDR3 region has 14 residues. This sample stems from a study of blood T cell repertoires in COVID-19. About the research overall: Samples of COVID-19 (acute and convalescent) were obtained from the United States, Italy and Spain. PBMCs, B-cell-depleted T cells, or T cells were the source of the cDNA or gDNA that made up the material.

Per the study methods: Using reference gene primer amplification, nucleated cell counts were estimated. Assay used: immunoSEQ multiplex PCR; TCRdb lists only in-frame clones, some missing. The D gene and trimming were derived from the DNA, and the V and J assignments and clone size from that table. The table records 130,000 to 150,000 clones, roughly three quarters of them present only once. The material sequenced was peripheral blood. This clonotype was sampled from a man between 60 and 75 years old with acute or convalescent COVID-19. V and J are TRBV2 and TRBJ2-1, with D possibly TRBD1 on 6 matching bases. The CDR3 DNA sequence: TGTGCCAGCAGTGAAGCGGGTATGGACAGAGAGCAGTTCTTC. This encodes CASSEAGMDREQFF.